These T cell receptor beta chains were read from a single sample in a study of blood T cell repertoires in COVID-19. Some clones are missing from TCRdb's copy, which holds only in-frame ones; the method was immunoSEQ multiplex PCR. The sample carries under 200,000 clones, roughly three quarters recorded once. The specimen was peripheral blood. These receptors were taken from a man aged 60-69 years with active or convalescent COVID-19. Both conserved end residues are part of each CDR3. The D gene is left open where the match is weak. Rows may omit the clone size; those that give it use once, few, many or a size class.

-	TRBD1	TRBV7-9	TRBJ1-1	CASSPLGKTGAVGEAFF	TGTGCCAGCAGCCCCCTAGGGAAGACAGGGGCAGTAGGTGAAGCTTTCTTT
-	TRBD2	TRBV15	TRBJ2-1	CATSRVAGDYNEQFF	TGTGCCACCAGCAGAGTAGCGGGGGATTACAATGAGCAGTTCTTC
-	-	TRBV2	TRBJ2-3	CASHVGVRSTDTQYF	TGTGCCAGCCATGTTGGAGTAAGGAGCACAGATACGCAGTATTTT
-	-	TRBV28	TRBJ1-5	CASSRGGLGQPQHF	TGTGCCAGCAGCCGGGGGGGGCTCGGTCAGCCCCAGCATTTT
once	TRBD2	TRBV7-9	TRBJ2-7	CASSLPGTSGSYEQYF	TGTGCCAGCAGCTTACCCGGGACTAGCGGCTCCTACGAGCAGTACTTC
-	-	TRBV6-1	TRBJ1-4	CASSEPHRVQEKLFF	TGTGCCAGCAGTGAACCCCACAGGGTTCAAGAAAAACTGTTTTTT
-	-	TRBV20-1	TRBJ2-5	CSCRVAETQYF	TGCAGTTGTAGAGTGGCCGAGACCCAGTACTTC
-	-	TRBV5-6	TRBJ2-3	CASSFRETPDTQYF	TGTGCCAGCAGCTTCCGGGAGACCCCAGATACGCAGTATTTT
-	-	TRBV14	TRBJ2-7	CASSKDTGPYEQYF	TGTGCCAGCAGCAAGGACACAGGCCCATACGAGCAGTACTTC
-	-	TRBV5-1	TRBJ2-7	CASRRGAASAYYEQYF	TGCGCCAGCAGACGCGGGGCGGCTAGCGCCTACTACGAGCAGTACTTC
-	-	TRBV6-5	TRBJ2-7	CASSPGRWGDEQYF	TGTGCCAGCAGCCCCGGGCGGTGGGGAGACGAGCAGTACTTC
-	-	TRBV6-6	TRBJ1-2	CASSYLSQGSGGYTF	TGTGCCAGCAGTTATTTATCTCAGGGTTCGGGTGGCTACACCTTC
few	TRBD1	TRBV7-9	TRBJ2-1	CASSLGAGTGVNEQFF	TGTGCCAGCAGCTTAGGGGCCGGGACAGGGGTGAATGAGCAGTTCTTC
-	-	TRBV10-3	TRBJ2-1	CAISVLFNEQFF	TGTGCCATCAGTGTACTATTTAATGAGCAGTTCTTC
-	-	TRBV7-6	TRBJ2-5	CASTPAAVQETQYF	TGTGCCAGCACCCCGGCGGCAGTACAAGAGACCCAGTACTTC
-	TRBD1	TRBV12-5	TRBJ1-1	CASGFAGGTEAFF	TGTGCTAGTGGTTTTGCAGGGGGCACTGAAGCTTTCTTT
-	TRBD2	TRBV5-3	TRBJ2-1	CRPGLAGGNEQFF	TGTCGACCGGGACTAGCGGGAGGTAATGAGCAGTTCTTC
few	TRBD1	TRBV5-6	TRBJ2-7	CASSAWDSYEQYF	TGTGCCAGCAGCGCCTGGGACAGCTACGAGCAGTACTTC
-	-	TRBV7-3	TRBJ2-7	CASSFTPEGEQYF	TGTGCCAGCAGCTTCACCCCGGAGGGGGAGCAGTACTTC
-	-	TRBV27	TRBJ2-3	CASSTLVALTDTQYF	TGTGCCAGCAGTACTTTGGTAGCTCTCACAGATACGCAGTATTTT
once	TRBD2	TRBV29-1	TRBJ2-1	CSAGLARTERGEQFF	TGCAGCGCGGGACTAGCCCGAACGGAGCGAGGTGAGCAGTTCTTC